These T cell receptor beta chains were read from a single sample in a study of control samples from healthy donors and cancer patients. The assay was immunoSEQ multiplex PCR, and TCRdb's table has in-frame clones only and misses some. Of 95,000 to 130,000 clones in the sample, 85% to 90% were seen once. Material for sequencing was PBMCs. The receptors here all came from a woman aged 45 to 65 with colorectal cancer. The CDR3 runs from the conserved cysteine through the conserved F or W. The D gene is left open where the match is weak. Only part of the rows carry a size: once, few, many, or a class if the clone is expanded.

size	V	J	length	D	CDR3	DNA
NA	TRBV5-5	TRBJ1-4	14	NA	CASSLEGGEEKLFF	TGTGCCAGCAGCTTGGAGGGAGGGGAGGAAAAACTGTTTTTT
NA	TRBV2	TRBJ2-5	12	NA	CASSWTGETQYF	TGTGCCAGCAGCTGGACGGGAGAGACCCAGTACTTC
NA	TRBV10-3	TRBJ2-1	15	NA	CAISRRRGSYNEQFF	TGTGCCATCAGCCGCCGCAGGGGTTCCTACAATGAGCAGTTCTTC
once	TRBV9	TRBJ2-2	13	NA	CASGTGYTGELFF	TGTGCCAGCGGTACAGGGTACACCGGGGAGCTGTTTTTT
NA	TRBV5-6	TRBJ2-3	15	TRBD1	CASSLGTGPTDTQYF	TGTGCCAGCAGCTTGGGGACAGGGCCCACAGATACGCAGTATTTT
NA	TRBV30	TRBJ1-1	11	NA	CAWSRQFEAFF	TGTGCCTGGAGCCGACAGTTTGAAGCTTTCTTT
NA	TRBV19	TRBJ2-3	14	NA	CASSIRQGPDTQYF	TGTGCCAGTAGTATAAGGCAGGGTCCAGATACGCAGTATTTT
NA	TRBV6-2/TRBV6-3	TRBJ2-1	15	TRBD2	CASSRTSGGAGEQFF	TGTGCCAGCAGTAGGACTAGCGGGGGGGCCGGCGAGCAGTTCTTC
NA	TRBV6-1	TRBJ1-4	15	NA	CASREENEGNEKLFF	TGTGCCAGCAGGGAAGAGAATGAGGGGAATGAAAAACTGTTTTTT
NA	TRBV7-7	TRBJ2-5	15	NA	CASSLGPLGQETQYF	TGTGCCAGCAGCTTAGGGCCACTGGGACAAGAGACCCAGTACTTC
NA	TRBV5-6	TRBJ1-1	15	NA	CASSLLGQRNTEAFF	TGTGCCAGCAGCTTGCTGGGGCAGAGGAACACTGAAGCTTTCTTT
NA	TRBV2	TRBJ2-3	15	NA	CASSEGTEETDTQYF	TGTGCCAGCAGTGAGGGGACTGAGGAGACAGATACGCAGTATTTT
NA	TRBV30	TRBJ2-2	16	TRBD1	CAWSVFGTGKAGELFF	TGTGCCTGGAGTGTATTCGGGACAGGGAAGGCCGGGGAGCTGTTTTTT
NA	TRBV19	TRBJ1-1	13	TRBD1	CASTRQGTTEAFF	TGTGCCAGTACTAGACAGGGGACCACTGAAGCTTTCTTT
NA	TRBV9	TRBJ1-4	16	TRBD1	CASSVGETGDNEKLFF	TGTGCCAGCAGCGTAGGCGAGACAGGGGATAATGAAAAACTGTTTTTT
NA	TRBV7-9	TRBJ2-3	12	NA	CASSPFPDTQYF	TGTGCCAGCAGCCCTTTTCCAGATACGCAGTATTTT
NA	TRBV18	TRBJ1-1	15	NA	CASSPGAGANTEAFF	TGTGCCAGCTCACCCGGAGCAGGGGCCAACACTGAAGCTTTCTTT
NA	TRBV30	TRBJ1-6	12	NA	CAWSWLNSPLHF	TGTGCCTGGAGTTGGTTAAATTCACCCCTCCACTTT
NA	TRBV2	TRBJ2-2	14	TRBD2	CASGGRANTGELFF	TGTGCCAGCGGGGGGAGGGCGAACACCGGGGAGCTGTTTTTT
NA	TRBV14	TRBJ2-2	16	TRBD2	CASSRIAGEVTGELFF	TGTGCCAGCAGCCGTATAGCGGGAGAGGTTACCGGGGAGCTGTTTTTT
NA	TRBV19	TRBJ2-2	13	NA	CASSEYRTGELFF	TGTGCCAGTAGTGAGTACAGAACCGGGGAGCTGTTTTTT
NA	TRBV7-2	TRBJ2-1	15	NA	CASSLGGAPPSEQFF	TGTGCCAGCAGCTTAGGGGGGGCTCCCCCGAGTGAGCAGTTCTTC
NA	TRBV9	TRBJ1-2	16	NA	CASSVARSSDKAGYTF	TGTGCCAGCAGCGTAGCTCGGAGCTCTGATAAGGCTGGCTACACCTTC
NA	TRBV10-1	TRBJ1-1	13	TRBD1	CASRIDRGSEAFF	TGCGCCAGCAGAATCGACAGGGGCTCTGAAGCTTTCTTT
NA	TRBV18	TRBJ2-2	15	NA	CASSAGQLNTGELFF	TGTGCCAGCTCAGCGGGACAGTTAAACACCGGGGAGCTGTTTTTT
NA	TRBV28	TRBJ1-5	14	NA	CASSFIDSNQPQHF	TGTGCCAGCAGTTTCATCGATAGCAATCAGCCCCAGCATTTT
NA	TRBV4-2	TRBJ1-1	15	TRBD1	CASSQGGQGYTEAFF	TGTGCCAGCAGCCAAGGAGGACAGGGATACACTGAAGCTTTCTTT
few	TRBV10-3	TRBJ1-4	16	NA	CAISPRAAGLDEKLFF	TGTGCCATCAGCCCTCGGGCGGCAGGGTTGGATGAAAAACTGTTTTTT
NA	TRBV6-5	TRBJ1-3	14	NA	CASSYQGPGNTIYF	TGTGCCAGCAGTTACCAGGGGCCGGGAAACACCATATATTTT
NA	TRBV6-6	TRBJ2-6	15	NA	CASRSQGSGANVLTF	TGTGCCAGCAGATCTCAGGGTTCTGGGGCCAACGTCCTGACTTTC
NA	TRBV5-1	TRBJ1-3	14	NA	CASSLGYDGNTIYF	TGCGCCAGCAGCTTGGGGTATGATGGAAACACCATATATTTT
NA	TRBV5-1	TRBJ1-4	17	NA	CASSLGQLLATNEKLFF	TGCGCCAGCAGCTTAGGACAGCTACTAGCAACTAATGAAAAACTGTTTTTT
NA	TRBV29-1	TRBJ1-6	12	NA	CSGAGSYSPLHF	TGCAGCGGAGCAGGGTCGTACTCACCCCTCCACTTT
NA	TRBV19	TRBJ2-7	16	NA	CASSKDDSFPLGEQYF	TGTGCCAGTAGTAAGGATGACAGCTTCCCTCTGGGTGAGCAGTACTTC
NA	TRBV24-1	TRBJ2-2	15	TRBD1	CATSDGTGFDGELFF	TGTGCCACCAGTGACGGGACAGGGTTTGACGGGGAGCTGTTTTTT
NA	TRBV18	TRBJ2-1	15	TRBD2	CASSPEAGGRNEQFF	TGTGCCAGCTCACCGGAGGCGGGGGGGCGAAATGAGCAGTTCTTC
NA	TRBV6-5	TRBJ1-2	13	NA	CASSRGGDDGYTF	TGTGCCAGCAGTCGAGGGGGAGATGATGGCTACACCTTC
NA	TRBV13	TRBJ1-2	12	NA	CASSLGRQYYTF	TGTGCCAGCAGCTTAGGCCGGCAGTACTACACCTTC
NA	TRBV29-1	TRBJ2-7	13	NA	CSVEDERNYEQYF	TGCAGCGTTGAAGATGAGAGGAACTACGAGCAGTACTTC
NA	TRBV5-1	TRBJ1-2	13	NA	CASRAATNYGYTF	TGCGCCAGCAGGGCAGCAACTAACTATGGCTACACCTTC
NA	TRBV25-1	TRBJ2-2	15	NA	CASSASDGDTGELFF	TGTGCCAGCAGTGCTTCGGACGGTGACACCGGGGAGCTGTTTTTT
NA	TRBV6-5	TRBJ2-7	13	NA	CASSPGDLYEQYF	TGTGCCAGCAGTCCAGGGGACCTCTACGAGCAGTACTTC
NA	TRBV28	TRBJ1-3	16	NA	CASSLPLGNSGNTIYF	TGTGCCAGCAGTTTACCCCTCGGCAACTCTGGAAACACCATATATTTT
NA	TRBV5-5	TRBJ1-2	15	NA	CASSGGQGRRYGYTF	TGTGCCAGCAGCGGGGGGCAGGGGCGCCGGTATGGCTACACCTTC
NA	TRBV5-1	TRBJ1-4	16	NA	CASRPLDAATNEKLFF	TGCGCCAGCAGGCCCCTCGACGCCGCAACTAATGAAAAACTGTTTTTT
NA	TRBV6-5	TRBJ1-1	13	TRBD1	CASGDSKITEAFF	TGTGCCAGCGGGGACAGCAAAATCACTGAAGCTTTCTTT
once	TRBV3-1/TRBV3-2	TRBJ1-2	15	NA	CASSPTLTENYGYTF	TGTGCCAGCAGCCCGACACTAACAGAGAACTATGGCTACACCTTC
NA	TRBV6-1	TRBJ2-3	14	NA	CASSEGWSGHTQYF	TGTGCCAGCAGTGAAGGGTGGTCAGGACACACGCAGTATTTT
NA	TRBV11-2	TRBJ2-1	15	TRBD2	CASSLRAGGNNEQFF	TGTGCCAGCAGCTTAAGAGCGGGGGGGAACAATGAGCAGTTCTTC
NA	TRBV5-1	TRBJ2-3	19	TRBD2	CASSGGTSGRRLGTDTQYF	TGCGCCAGCAGCGGTGGGACTAGCGGGAGACGTTTGGGCACAGATACGCAGTATTTT
NA	TRBV28	TRBJ2-7	13	NA	CASRFTQNYEQYF	TGTGCCAGCAGGTTCACGCAGAACTACGAGCAGTACTTC
NA	TRBV11-2	TRBJ2-3	14	NA	CASSLALETDTQYF	TGTGCCAGCAGCTTAGCTCTAGAAACAGATACGCAGTATTTT
NA	TRBV19	TRBJ1-3	12	NA	CAAQSSGNTIYF	TGTGCCGCACAGAGCTCTGGAAACACCATATATTTT